The clone carrying this T cell receptor beta chain was picked up a small number of times. The target antigen is unknown. Preparation of the TCRbeta library used unique molecular identifiers. Each CDR3 protein gets one entry after TCRdb re-called the PCR reads with MiXCR. The sample holds approximately 980,000 distinct CDR3 sequences, around 30% seen once. This sample is part of a study of T-cell reconstitution after alpha-beta-depleted transplantation in children. Study conclusions and caveats: Reports say that about two months after transplant, the alpha-beta T cells came out of several hundred graft clones that had expanded.

This TCR came from a boy under two years old who had a stem cell transplant for SCID, so the T cells may come from the graft donor. Sequenced here: PBMCs, mostly from graft donor cells, sampled 360 days after TCRalphabeta/CD19-depleted stem cell transplant.

The CDR3 nucleotides read TGTGCCACCAGCAGAGAGGGGGATCAGCCCCAGCATTTT. This codes for CATSREGDQPQHF. The rearrangement uses TRBV15 and TRBJ1-5; possibly TRBD1 for D (5 bases). The CDR3 extends over 13 amino acids. Germline V gives CDR1 LNHNV, CDR2 YYDKDF (reference sequence). V gave up 0 bases and J gave up 5 bases, with 5 bases separating them.